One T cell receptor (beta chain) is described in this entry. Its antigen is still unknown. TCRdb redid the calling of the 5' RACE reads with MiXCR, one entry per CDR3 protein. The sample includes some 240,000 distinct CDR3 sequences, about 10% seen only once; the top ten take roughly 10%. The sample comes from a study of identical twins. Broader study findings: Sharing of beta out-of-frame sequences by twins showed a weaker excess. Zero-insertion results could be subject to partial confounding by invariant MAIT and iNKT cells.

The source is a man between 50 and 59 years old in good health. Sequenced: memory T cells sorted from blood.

The CDR3 DNA reads as TGCAGTGCGCATACAGTTTGGGCATATGGGCAGTACTTC. It is translated as CSAHTVWAYGQYF. V usage is TRBV20-1 and J usage is TRBJ2-7; no reliable D call. The CDR3 is 13 residues long. The V end lost 6 bases, the J end lost 9 bases, and 21 bases lay between the germline ends. Germline V gene sequence: CDR1 DFQATT, CDR2 SNEGSKA (reference sequence).